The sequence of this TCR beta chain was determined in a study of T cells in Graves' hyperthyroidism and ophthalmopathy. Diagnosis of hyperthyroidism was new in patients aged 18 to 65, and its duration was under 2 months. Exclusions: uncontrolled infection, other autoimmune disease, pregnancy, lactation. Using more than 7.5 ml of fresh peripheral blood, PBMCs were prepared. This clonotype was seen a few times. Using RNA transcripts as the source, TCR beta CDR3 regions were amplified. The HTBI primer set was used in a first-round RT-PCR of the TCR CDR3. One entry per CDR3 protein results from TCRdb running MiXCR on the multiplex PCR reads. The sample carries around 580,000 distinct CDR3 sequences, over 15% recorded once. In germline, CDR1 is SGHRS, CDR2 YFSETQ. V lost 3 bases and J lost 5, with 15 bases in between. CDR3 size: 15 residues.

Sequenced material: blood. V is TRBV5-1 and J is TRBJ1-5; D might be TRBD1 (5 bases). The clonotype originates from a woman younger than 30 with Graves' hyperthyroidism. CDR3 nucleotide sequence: TGCGCCAGCAGCTGGGAGGGCAGGGACGATCAGCCCCAGCATTTT. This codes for CASSWEGRDDQPQHF.